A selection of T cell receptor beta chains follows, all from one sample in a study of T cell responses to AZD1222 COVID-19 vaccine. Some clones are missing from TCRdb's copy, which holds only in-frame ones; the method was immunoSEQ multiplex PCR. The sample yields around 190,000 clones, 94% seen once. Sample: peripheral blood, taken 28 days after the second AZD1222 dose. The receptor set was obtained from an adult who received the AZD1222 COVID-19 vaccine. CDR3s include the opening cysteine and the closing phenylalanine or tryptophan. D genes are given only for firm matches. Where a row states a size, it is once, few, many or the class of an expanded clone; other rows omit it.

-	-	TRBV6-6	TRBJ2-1	TGTGCCAGCAGTGCCACACGCTACAATGAGCAGTTCTTC	CASSATRYNEQFF
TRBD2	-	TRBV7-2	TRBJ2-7	TGTGCCAGCAGCTTACCGGGAGGCCCCTACGAGCAGTACTTC	CASSLPGGPYEQYF
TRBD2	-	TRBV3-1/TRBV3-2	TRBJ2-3	TGTGCCAGCAGCCATGCGTCAGCGGGGGAAAACACAGATACGCAGTATTTT	CASSHASAGENTDTQYF
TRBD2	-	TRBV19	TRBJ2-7	TGTGCCAGTAGTATAGACCGGACTAGCGGGAGATACGAGCAGTACTTC	CASSIDRTSGRYEQYF
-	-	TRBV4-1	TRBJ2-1	TGCGCCAGCAGCCAAACCGCACGACGCCAGCATGGCCACAATGAGCAGTTCTTC	CASSQTARRQHGHNEQFF
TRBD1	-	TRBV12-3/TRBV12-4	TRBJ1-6	TGTGCCAGCAGTTTAACAGGGGGGCCCCTCCACTTT	CASSLTGGPLHF
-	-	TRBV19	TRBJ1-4	TGTGCCAGTAGTTCCCTGGACCAACAAAGGGAAAAACTGTTTTTT	CASSSLDQQREKLFF
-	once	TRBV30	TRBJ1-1	TGTGCTCGGACCCAAGGTCGGTCGGCTGAAGCTTTCTTT	CARTQGRSAEAFF
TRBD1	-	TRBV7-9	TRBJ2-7	TGTGCCAGCAGCTGGGGACAGGGGTGGTCCGAGCAGTACTTC	CASSWGQGWSEQYF
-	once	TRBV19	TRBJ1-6	TGTGCCAGTAGCCCCGGGACACCTTCTCCACCCCTCCACTTT	CASSPGTPSPPLHF
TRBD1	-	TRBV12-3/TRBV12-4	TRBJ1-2	TGTGCCAGCAGGGGACAGGTTTCCTATGGCTACACCTTC	CASRGQVSYGYTF
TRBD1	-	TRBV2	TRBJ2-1	TGTGCCAGCAGATACGGGACAGCCTACAATGAGCAGTTCTTC	CASRYGTAYNEQFF
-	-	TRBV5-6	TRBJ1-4	TGTGCCAGCAGCACCCGGACGAGAGCAACTAATGAAAAACTGTTTTTT	CASSTRTRATNEKLFF
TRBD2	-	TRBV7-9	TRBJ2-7	TGTGCCAGCAGTGCCGGACTAGCGGGACCCTACGAGCAGTACTTC	CASSAGLAGPYEQYF
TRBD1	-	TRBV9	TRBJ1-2	TGTGCCAGCAGCACGCGACAGGGGGTTAACTATGGCTACACCTTC	CASSTRQGVNYGYTF
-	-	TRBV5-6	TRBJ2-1	TGTGCCAGCAGGAAGCAGCGATCCTACAATGAGCAGTTCTTC	CASRKQRSYNEQFF
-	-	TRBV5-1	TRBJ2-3	TGCGCCAGCAGCTTTAGGTATAGCACAGATACGCAGTATTTT	CASSFRYSTDTQYF
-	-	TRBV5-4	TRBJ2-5	TGTGCCAGCAGCCCGGATTCGTACCAAGAGACCCAGTACTTC	CASSPDSYQETQYF
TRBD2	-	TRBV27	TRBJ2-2	TGTGCCAGCAGTTTCCTAGCGGGGGGCCTCACCGGGGAGCTGTTTTTT	CASSFLAGGLTGELFF
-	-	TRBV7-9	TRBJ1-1	TGTGCCAGCAGCTTAGAGGGGCTGGGCACTGAAGCTTTCTTT	CASSLEGLGTEAFF
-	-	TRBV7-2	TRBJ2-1	TGTGCCAGCAGCCCCGGGGGCTCCTACAATGAGCAGTTCTTC	CASSPGGSYNEQFF
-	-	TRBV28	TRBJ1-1	TGTGCCAGCAGTTATGTGAACACTGAAGCTTTCTTT	CASSYVNTEAFF
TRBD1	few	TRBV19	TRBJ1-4	TGTGCCAGTAGAGGGACAGGGGAAGGTAATGAAAAACTGTTTTTT	CASRGTGEGNEKLFF
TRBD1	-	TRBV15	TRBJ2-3	TGTGCCACCAGCAGAACGACAGGGGGGACAGATACGCAGTATTTT	CATSRTTGGTDTQYF
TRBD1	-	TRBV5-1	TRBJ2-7	TGCGCCAGCAGCAGAGCGACAGGGATGCCCCCTTACGAGCAGTACTTC	CASSRATGMPPYEQYF
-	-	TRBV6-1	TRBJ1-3	TGTGCCAGCAGTGAAGTGGCAGGTTCCGGAAACACCATATATTTT	CASSEVAGSGNTIYF
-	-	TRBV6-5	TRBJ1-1	TGTGCCAGCAGTTACTCACGGAACACTGAAGCTTTCTTT	CASSYSRNTEAFF
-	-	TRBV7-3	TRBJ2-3	TGTGCCAGCAGCTCGTCAGACTATTCGGCGCAGTATTTT	CASSSSDYSAQYF
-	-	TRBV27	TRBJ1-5	TGTGCCAGCAGTTTGAACGGGGGAAGCCAGCCCCAGCATTTT	CASSLNGGSQPQHF
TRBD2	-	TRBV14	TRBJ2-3	TGTGCCAGCAGCCAACAGGAGAAACTAGCGGGGCAATCAGATACGCAGTATTTT	CASSQQEKLAGQSDTQYF
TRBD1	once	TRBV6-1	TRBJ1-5	TGTGCCAGCAGTGACTACAGGGGGCGAAGCAATCAGCCCCAGCATTTT	CASSDYRGRSNQPQHF
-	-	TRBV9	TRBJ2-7	TGTGCCAGCACCAGTAGGATAGGTATTCAGTACTTC	CASTSRIGIQYF
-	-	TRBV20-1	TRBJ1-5	TGCAGTGCTAGTGGCGTCAATCAGCCCCAGCATTTT	CSASGVNQPQHF
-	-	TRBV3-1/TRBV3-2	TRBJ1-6	TGTGCCAGCAGCCCAAAGCATGCTAATTCACCCCTCCACTTT	CASSPKHANSPLHF
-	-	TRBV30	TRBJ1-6	TGTGCCTGGGGACGACTTCCCGGGAGCTCCTATAATTCACCCCTCCACTTT	CAWGRLPGSSYNSPLHF
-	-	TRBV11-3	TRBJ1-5	TGTGCCAGCAGCTTATCGGGGAACAATCAGCCCCAGCATTTT	CASSLSGNNQPQHF
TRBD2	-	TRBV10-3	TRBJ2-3	TGTGCCATCAGGAAGACTAGCGGGGGGACAGATACGCAGTATTTT	CAIRKTSGGTDTQYF
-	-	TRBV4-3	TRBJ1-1	TGCGCCAGCAGCCAAAGCCCCCAGGGGAACACTGAAGCTTTCTTT	CASSQSPQGNTEAFF
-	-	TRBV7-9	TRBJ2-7	TGTGCCAGCAGCTTCAGGGAATACGAGCAGTACTTC	CASSFREYEQYF
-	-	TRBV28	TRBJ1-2	TGTGCCAGCAGTCCCCGGGGGCGGGCTAACTATGGCTACACCTTC	CASSPRGRANYGYTF
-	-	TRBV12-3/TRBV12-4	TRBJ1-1	TGTGCCAGCAGTTTAGGCCCGAACACTGAAGCTTTCTTT	CASSLGPNTEAFF
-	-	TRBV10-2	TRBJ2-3	TGCGCCAGCAGTGATCAAGTCCGGGCCAGCACAGATACGCAGTATTTT	CASSDQVRASTDTQYF
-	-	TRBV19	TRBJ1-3	TGTGCCAGTAGTCCGACCTCGAAAAGCTCTGGAAACACCATATATTTT	CASSPTSKSSGNTIYF
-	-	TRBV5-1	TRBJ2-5	TGCGCCAGCAGCAAGGTCTCCTTGGGGGAGACCCAGTACTTC	CASSKVSLGETQYF
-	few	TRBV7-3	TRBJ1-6	TGTGCCAGCAGTTTGATGGGATTGCGAGGATCACCCCTCCACTTT	CASSLMGLRGSPLHF
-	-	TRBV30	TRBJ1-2	TGTGCCTGGAGTGACCCGAGGGGGGGTGTAGGTGGCTACACCTTC	CAWSDPRGGVGGYTF
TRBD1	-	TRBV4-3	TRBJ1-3	TGCGCCAGCAGCCAAGACGGGACAGGTAGAAACACCATATATTTT	CASSQDGTGRNTIYF
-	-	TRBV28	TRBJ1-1	TGTGCCAGCAGTTGGGGTTCTTCGCCCACTGAAGCTTTCTTT	CASSWGSSPTEAFF
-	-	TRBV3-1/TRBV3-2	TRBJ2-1	TGTGCCAGCAGCCAAGTGGGTGGGGGAACCGGCAATGAGCAGTTCTTC	CASSQVGGGTGNEQFF
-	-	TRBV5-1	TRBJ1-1	TGCGCCAGCAGCCTGGGGGTCCAGAACACTGAAGCTTTCTTT	CASSLGVQNTEAFF
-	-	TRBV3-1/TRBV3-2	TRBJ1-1	TGTGCCAGCAGCCAAGCTCGGGGAGGAGTGAACACTGAAGCTTTCTTT	CASSQARGGVNTEAFF
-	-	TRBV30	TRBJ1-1	TGTGCCTGGAGAAGGGACATAAACACTGAAGCTTTCTTT	CAWRRDINTEAFF
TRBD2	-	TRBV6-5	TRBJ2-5	TGTGCCAGCAGGTCGGTAGCGGGGGGTCAAGAGACCCAGTACTTC	CASRSVAGGQETQYF
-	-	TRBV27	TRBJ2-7	TGTGCCAGCAGCAGGTCGGGGGTCTACGAGCAGTACTTC	CASSRSGVYEQYF
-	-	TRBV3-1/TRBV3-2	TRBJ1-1	TGTGCCAGCAGCCAAGAGATCAGGGGCTCCTCTGAAGCTTTCTTT	CASSQEIRGSSEAFF